This T cell receptor beta chain was obtained from a study of memory CD4+ T cells and cytomegalovirus serostatus. General study findings and limits: Suggested: most of the CMV-linked TCR signature lies in CD4+ memory cells.

The sort gate was single viable CD3+CD4+CD8-CD45RO+ cells for memory CD4+ T cells. As for this clone: The antigen is unknown.

The CDR3 runs 17 residues. Germline values: CDR1 MDHEN, CDR2 SYDVKM. Losses at the gene ends were 6 bases for V and 1 base for J; bases not matched to a gene: 12. Assay: immunoSEQ multiplex PCR; the TCRdb copy retains only in-frame clones and omits some. In the table there are 64,000 or so clones, roughly three quarters of which are singletons. The source of this sequence is an adult in good health and CMV-seronegative. Specimen: memory CD4+ T cells from blood. The chain couples TRBV28 to TRBJ1-3; 7 bases line up with TRBD1. The CDR3 protein is CASRVDRATGSGNTIYF. The DNA for the CDR3 is TGTGCCAGCAGGGTAGACAGGGCAACCGGTTCTGGAAACACCATATATTTT.